This T cell receptor (beta chain) was identified during a study of type 1 regulatory T cells. V shed 6 bases and J shed 7 bases, with 21 bases lying between them. Germline CDR1 and CDR2: SQVTM and ANQGSEA. The CDR3 length is 15 residues. TCRdb analysed the reads with MiXCR anew, one entry per CDR3 protein. The data hold 90,000 to 100,000 distinct CDR3 sequences, with roughly 28% observed a single time. The chain carries TRBV29-1 and TRBJ1-4, with a tentative D call TRBD1 (5 bases). The clonotype was recovered from a human donor in good health. The sample taken for sequencing was CD4+ T cells, either the whole sample or a sorted fraction (not recorded which). DNA of the CDR3: TGCAGCGTCGCAGGAATGGGGGGGAGGACTGAAAAACTGTTTTTT. Translating it yields CSVAGMGGRTEKLFF.